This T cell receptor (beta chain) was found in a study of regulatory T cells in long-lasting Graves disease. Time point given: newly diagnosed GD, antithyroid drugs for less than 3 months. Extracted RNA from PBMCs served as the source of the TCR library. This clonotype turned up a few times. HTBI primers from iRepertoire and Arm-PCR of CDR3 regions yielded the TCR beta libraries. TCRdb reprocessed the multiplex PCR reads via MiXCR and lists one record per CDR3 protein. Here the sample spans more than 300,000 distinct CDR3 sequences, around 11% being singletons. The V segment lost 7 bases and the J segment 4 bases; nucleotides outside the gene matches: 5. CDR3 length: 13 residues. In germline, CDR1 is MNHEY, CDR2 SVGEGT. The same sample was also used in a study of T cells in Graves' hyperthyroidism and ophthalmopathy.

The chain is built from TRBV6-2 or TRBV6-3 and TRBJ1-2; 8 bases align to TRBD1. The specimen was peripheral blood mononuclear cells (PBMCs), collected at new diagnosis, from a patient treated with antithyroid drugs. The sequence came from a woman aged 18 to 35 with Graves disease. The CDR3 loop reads CASTRQGSYGYTF. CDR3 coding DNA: TGTGCCAGCACCCGACAGGGGAGCTATGGCTACACCTTC.